This T cell receptor (beta chain) was captured by sequencing in a study of T cell responses to AZD1222 COVID-19 vaccine. The CDR3 runs to 13 residues. V gave up 3 bases and J gave up 10 bases, with 15 bases separating them. Germline V gene lookup returns CDR1 SEHNR and CDR2 FQNEAQ (reference sequence). Sequenced by immunoSEQ multiplex PCR; TCRdb stores in-frame clones only, minus some. Of about 120,000 clones detected, approximately 92% appear once; the ten largest clones hold around 4.4%. This TCR was recovered from an adult who received the MenACWY meningococcal vaccine as a control. The chain links TRBV7-9 to TRBJ1-1; D gene unclear. The sample in question was peripheral blood, obtained 28 days after the second dose of the MenACWY control vaccine. The CDR3 DNA is TGTGCCAGCAGCTTGAGGCAGGAGGTGGGAGCTTTCTTT. This sequence encodes CASSLRQEVGAFF.